This TCR beta chain was sequenced for a study of control samples from healthy donors and cancer patients. J lost 6 bases, V lost 5 bases, and 7 bases had no gene match. Germline loops: CDR1 GTSNPN, CDR2 SVGIG (reference sequence). The CDR3 has 14 amino acids. Some clones are missing from TCRdb's copy, which holds only in-frame ones; the method was immunoSEQ multiplex PCR. The sample gives roughly 180,000 clones, 80% to 95% of which show up once; over 4% is in the top ten. This rearrangement joins TRBV30 to TRBJ1-6; 7 positions agree with TRBD1. The TCR comes from a woman aged 55 to 70 in good health. The sequencing sample was made of blood. CDR3 coding DNA: TGTGCCTGGGAAAAGGGGGCGGGTAATTCACCCCTCCACTTT. Amino acids: CAWEKGAGNSPLHF.